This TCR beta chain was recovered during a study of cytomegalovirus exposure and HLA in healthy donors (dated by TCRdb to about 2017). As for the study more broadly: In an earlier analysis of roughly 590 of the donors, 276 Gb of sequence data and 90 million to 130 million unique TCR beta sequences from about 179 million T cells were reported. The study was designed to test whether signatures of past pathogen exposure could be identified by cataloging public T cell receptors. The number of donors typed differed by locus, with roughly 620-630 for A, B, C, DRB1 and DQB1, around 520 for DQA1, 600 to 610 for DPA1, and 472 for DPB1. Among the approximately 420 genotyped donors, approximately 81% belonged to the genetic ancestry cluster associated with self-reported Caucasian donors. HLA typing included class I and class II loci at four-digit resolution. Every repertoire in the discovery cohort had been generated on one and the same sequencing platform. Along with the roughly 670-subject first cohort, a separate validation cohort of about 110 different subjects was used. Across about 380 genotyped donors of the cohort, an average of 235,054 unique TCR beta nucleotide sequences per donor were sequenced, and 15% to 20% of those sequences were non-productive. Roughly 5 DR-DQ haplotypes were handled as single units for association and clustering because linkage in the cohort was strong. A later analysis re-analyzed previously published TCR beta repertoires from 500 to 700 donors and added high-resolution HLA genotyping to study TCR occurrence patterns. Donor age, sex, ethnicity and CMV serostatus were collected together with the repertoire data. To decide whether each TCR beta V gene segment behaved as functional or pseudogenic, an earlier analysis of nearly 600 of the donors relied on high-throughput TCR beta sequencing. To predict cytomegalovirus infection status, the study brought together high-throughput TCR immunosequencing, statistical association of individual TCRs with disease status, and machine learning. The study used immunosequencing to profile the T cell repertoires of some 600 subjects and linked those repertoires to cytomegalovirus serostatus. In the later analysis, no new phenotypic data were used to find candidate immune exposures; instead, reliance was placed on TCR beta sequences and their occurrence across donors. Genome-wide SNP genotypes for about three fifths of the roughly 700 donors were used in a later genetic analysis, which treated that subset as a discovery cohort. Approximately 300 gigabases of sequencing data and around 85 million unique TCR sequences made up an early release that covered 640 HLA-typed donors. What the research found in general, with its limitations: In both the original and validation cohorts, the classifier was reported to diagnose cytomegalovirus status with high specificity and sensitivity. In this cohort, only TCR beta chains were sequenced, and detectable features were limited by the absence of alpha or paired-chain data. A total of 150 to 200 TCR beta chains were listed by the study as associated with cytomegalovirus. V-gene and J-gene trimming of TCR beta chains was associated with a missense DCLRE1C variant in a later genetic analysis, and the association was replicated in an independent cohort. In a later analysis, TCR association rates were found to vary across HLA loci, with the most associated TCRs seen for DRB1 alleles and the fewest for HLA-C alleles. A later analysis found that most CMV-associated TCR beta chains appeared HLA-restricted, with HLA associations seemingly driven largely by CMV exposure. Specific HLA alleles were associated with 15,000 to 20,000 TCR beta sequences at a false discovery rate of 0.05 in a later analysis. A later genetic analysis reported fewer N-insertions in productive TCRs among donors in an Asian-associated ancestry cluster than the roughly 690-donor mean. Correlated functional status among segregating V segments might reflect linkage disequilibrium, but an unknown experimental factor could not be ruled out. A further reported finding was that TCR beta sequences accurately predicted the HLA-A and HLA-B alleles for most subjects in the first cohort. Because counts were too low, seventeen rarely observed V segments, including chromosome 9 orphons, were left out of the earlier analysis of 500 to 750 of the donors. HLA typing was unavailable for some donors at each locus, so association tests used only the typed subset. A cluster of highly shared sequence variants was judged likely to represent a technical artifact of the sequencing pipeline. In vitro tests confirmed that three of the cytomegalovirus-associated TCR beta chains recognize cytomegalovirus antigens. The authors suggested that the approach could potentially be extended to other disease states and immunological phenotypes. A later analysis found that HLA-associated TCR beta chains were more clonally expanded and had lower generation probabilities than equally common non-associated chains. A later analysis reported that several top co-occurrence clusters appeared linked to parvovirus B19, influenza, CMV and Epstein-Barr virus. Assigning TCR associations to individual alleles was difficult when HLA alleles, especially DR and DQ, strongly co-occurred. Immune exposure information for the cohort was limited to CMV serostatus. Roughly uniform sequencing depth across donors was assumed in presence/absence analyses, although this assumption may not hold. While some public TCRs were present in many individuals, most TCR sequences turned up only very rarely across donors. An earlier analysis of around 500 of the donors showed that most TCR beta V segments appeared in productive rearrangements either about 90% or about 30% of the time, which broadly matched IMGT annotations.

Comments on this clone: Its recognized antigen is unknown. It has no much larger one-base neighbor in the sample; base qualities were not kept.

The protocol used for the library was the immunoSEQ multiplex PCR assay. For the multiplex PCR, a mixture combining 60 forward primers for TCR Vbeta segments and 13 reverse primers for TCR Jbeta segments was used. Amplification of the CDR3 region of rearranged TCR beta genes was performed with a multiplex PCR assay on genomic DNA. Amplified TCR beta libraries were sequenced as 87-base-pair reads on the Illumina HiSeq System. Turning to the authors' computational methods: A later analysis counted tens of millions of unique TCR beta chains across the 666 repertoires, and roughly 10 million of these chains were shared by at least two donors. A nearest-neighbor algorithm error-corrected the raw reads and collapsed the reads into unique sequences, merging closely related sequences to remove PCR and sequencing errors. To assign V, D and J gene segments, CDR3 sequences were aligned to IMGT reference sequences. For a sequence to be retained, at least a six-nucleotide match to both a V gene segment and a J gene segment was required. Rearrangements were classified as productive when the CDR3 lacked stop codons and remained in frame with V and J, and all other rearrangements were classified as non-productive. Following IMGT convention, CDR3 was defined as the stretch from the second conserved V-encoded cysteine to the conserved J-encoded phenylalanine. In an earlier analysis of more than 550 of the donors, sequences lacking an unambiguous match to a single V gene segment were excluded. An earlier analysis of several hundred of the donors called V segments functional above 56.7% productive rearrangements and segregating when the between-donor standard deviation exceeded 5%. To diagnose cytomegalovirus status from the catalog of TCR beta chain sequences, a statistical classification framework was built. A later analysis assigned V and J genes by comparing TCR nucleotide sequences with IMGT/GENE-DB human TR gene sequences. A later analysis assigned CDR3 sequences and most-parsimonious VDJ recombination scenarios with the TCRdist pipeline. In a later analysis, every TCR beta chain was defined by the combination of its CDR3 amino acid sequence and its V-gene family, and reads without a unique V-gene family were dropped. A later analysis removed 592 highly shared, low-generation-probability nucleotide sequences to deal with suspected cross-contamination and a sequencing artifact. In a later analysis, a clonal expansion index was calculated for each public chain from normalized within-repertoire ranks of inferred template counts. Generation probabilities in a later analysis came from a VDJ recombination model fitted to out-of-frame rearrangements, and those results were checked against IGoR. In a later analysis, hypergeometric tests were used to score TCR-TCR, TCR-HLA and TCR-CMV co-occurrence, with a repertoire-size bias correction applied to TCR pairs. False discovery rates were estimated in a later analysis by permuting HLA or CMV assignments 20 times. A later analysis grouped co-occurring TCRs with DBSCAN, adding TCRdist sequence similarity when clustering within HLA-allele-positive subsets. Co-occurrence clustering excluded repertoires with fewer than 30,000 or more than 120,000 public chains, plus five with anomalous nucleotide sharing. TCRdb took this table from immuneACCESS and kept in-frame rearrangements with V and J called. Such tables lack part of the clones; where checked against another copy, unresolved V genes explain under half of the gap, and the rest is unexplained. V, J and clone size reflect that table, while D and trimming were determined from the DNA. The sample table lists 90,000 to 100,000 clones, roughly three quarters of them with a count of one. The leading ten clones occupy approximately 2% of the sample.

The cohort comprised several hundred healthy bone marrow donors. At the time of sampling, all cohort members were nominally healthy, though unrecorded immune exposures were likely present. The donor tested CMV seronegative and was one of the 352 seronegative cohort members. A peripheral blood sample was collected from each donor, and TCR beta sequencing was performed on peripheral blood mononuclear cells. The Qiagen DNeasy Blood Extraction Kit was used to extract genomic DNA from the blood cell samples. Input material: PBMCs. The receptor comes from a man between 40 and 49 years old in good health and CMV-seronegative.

The CDR3 region reads CASEGAYEQYF. The DNA sequence is TGTGCCAGCGAGGGAGCCTACGAGCAGTACTTC. The sequence joins TRBV7-9 to TRBJ2-7; matching of 5 bases hints at TRBD2 as the D gene. The trim is 8 bases for V and 2 bases for J, with a gap of 7 bases between the germline ends. Including the terminal cysteine and phenylalanine, the CDR3 comprises 11 residues. Just the 33-base CDR3 DNA is kept, in frame starting at base 1. CDR1 is given as SEHNR and CDR2 as FQNEAQ, both from the germline V gene (reference sequence).